These T cell receptor beta chains were read from a single sample in a study of blood T cell repertoires in COVID-19. The protocol was immunoSEQ multiplex PCR, while the TCRdb copy is restricted to in-frame clones and leaves out a portion. Here the sample spans around 170,000 clones, 89% being singletons. The sample taken for sequencing was peripheral blood. Every receptor here comes from a man aged 55 to 69 with acute or convalescent COVID-19. Both conserved end residues are part of each CDR3. A D gene is named only where the DNA matches it firmly. Size values are once, few and many counts, or a class for expanded clones, and some rows have none.

TRBJ1-1,TRBV12-3/TRBV12-4,.,.,TGTGCCAGCAGATACAGGGTGGAGGCTTTCTTT,CASRYRVEAFF
TRBJ2-6,TRBV5-8,.,TRBD1,TGTGCCAGCAGCAAGATTGACAGGGGAAACGTCCTGACTTTC,CASSKIDRGNVLTF
TRBJ1-5,TRBV2,.,.,TGTGCCAGCAGTGGCGATCAACAGCCCCAGCATTTT,CASSGDQQPQHF
TRBJ1-3,TRBV6-6,.,.,TGTGCCAGCAGTTACAGCTTTGGAAACACCATATATTTT,CASSYSFGNTIYF
TRBJ1-2,TRBV7-6,.,.,TGTGCCAGCAGCCAAGCAGGGGAAGGCTACACCTTC,CASSQAGEGYTF
TRBJ1-4,TRBV10-2,.,.,TGCGCCAGCAGTGATCGGGATGGTGAAAAACTGTTTTTT,CASSDRDGEKLFF
TRBJ1-2,TRBV3-1/TRBV3-2,.,TRBD1,TGTGCCAGCATGATGCCCGGGACAGGGGGCTCGTTGAACTATGGCTACACCTTC,CASMMPGTGGSLNYGYTF
TRBJ2-7,TRBV2,.,.,TGTGCCAGCAGCGAAACAGAAAACGAGCAGTACTTC,CASSETENEQYF
TRBJ1-6,TRBV5-6,.,.,TGTGCCAGCAGCTACGTCTCGAGCTCCTATAATTCACCCCTCCACTTT,CASSYVSSSYNSPLHF
TRBJ1-3,TRBV5-4,.,TRBD1,TGTGCCAGCAGCCAGGGGGGTCCTGGAAACACCATATATTTT,CASSQGGPGNTIYF
TRBJ2-1,TRBV7-2,.,.,TGTGCCAGCAGCTTAAGAAGCAACAATGAGCAGTTCTTC,CASSLRSNNEQFF
TRBJ1-2,TRBV4-1,.,TRBD1,TGCGCCAGCAGCCAACCGGGACAGGGGGCTGGGGGCTACACCTTC,CASSQPGQGAGGYTF
TRBJ2-3,TRBV13,.,TRBD2,TGTGCCAGCAGCCCCCCGGGACTAGCGGAATTCAGCACAGATACGCAGTATTTT,CASSPPGLAEFSTDTQYF
TRBJ2-7,TRBV6-5,.,.,TGTGCCAGCAGTTACTCAATGGGACAAACCTACGAGCAGTACTTC,CASSYSMGQTYEQYF
TRBJ1-2,TRBV10-3,.,.,TGTGCCATCAGGGGAGGGACATCTAACTATGGCTACACCTTC,CAIRGGTSNYGYTF
TRBJ1-1,TRBV30,.,.,TGTGCCTCCAGGGTTATGAACACTGAAGCTTTCTTT,CASRVMNTEAFF
TRBJ2-1,TRBV7-9,.,.,TGTGCCAGCAGCTCCTACGACAGCCATGAGCAGTTCTTC,CASSSYDSHEQFF
TRBJ1-2,TRBV5-1,.,TRBD1,TGCGCCAGCAGCCATAGATCGCCACAGGGGGCGAATGGCTACACCTTC,CASSHRSPQGANGYTF
TRBJ1-2,TRBV27,.,.,TGTGCCAGCACCCCCGACAGGAGCTATGGCTACACCTTC,CASTPDRSYGYTF
TRBJ2-7,TRBV30,.,TRBD2,TGTGCCTGGAGACCCGGACTAGCTGAAACCTACGAGCAGTACTTC,CAWRPGLAETYEQYF
TRBJ2-3,TRBV2,.,.,TGTGCCAGCAAAATTCCGGGGGGAGGAGGACAGCTCCGCACAGATACGCAGTATTTT,CASKIPGGGGQLRTDTQYF
TRBJ1-3,TRBV7-2,.,TRBD1,TGTGCCAGCAGCTTAGTTTTATGGGGAACAGGGGGTAGCGGAAACACCATATATTTT,CASSLVLWGTGGSGNTIYF
TRBJ2-7,TRBV5-1,.,.,TGCGCCAGCAGCAATTCTAGGACACCCTCCTACGAGCAGTACTTC,CASSNSRTPSYEQYF
TRBJ2-7,TRBV6-4,.,.,TGTGCCAGCAGTGACTCGGTATTACCACGACACTACGAGCAGTACTTC,CASSDSVLPRHYEQYF
TRBJ1-2,TRBV2,.,TRBD1,TGTGCCAGCAGTCCCGGGACAGGGATACAGAACTATGGCTACACCTTC,CASSPGTGIQNYGYTF
TRBJ2-5,TRBV5-6,.,TRBD1,TGTGCCAGCAGCTGGGGAGAATTTAGGACAGGACAAGAGACCCAGTACTTC,CASSWGEFRTGQETQYF
TRBJ2-7,TRBV6-6,.,TRBD1,TGTGCCAGCAGCTATGGACAGGTCCCCGAGCAGTACTTC,CASSYGQVPEQYF
TRBJ1-4,TRBV6-5,.,.,TGTGCCAGCAGTTACAACAGGGCAACTAATGAAAAACTGTTTTTT,CASSYNRATNEKLFF
TRBJ1-3,TRBV3-1/TRBV3-2,.,TRBD1,TGTGCCAGCAGCCAATCTGGACAGGGTTGGACCATATATTTT,CASSQSGQGWTIYF
TRBJ1-1,TRBV3-1/TRBV3-2,once,.,TGTGCCAGCAGCCAAATGCCAACATCCCGGATTAACACAGACACTGAAGCTTTCTTT,CASSQMPTSRINTDTEAFF
TRBJ2-3,TRBV18,.,TRBD2,TGTGCCAGCTCACCATCGACTAGCAAAGATACGCAGTATTTT,CASSPSTSKDTQYF
TRBJ1-5,TRBV30,.,TRBD1,TGTGCCTGGAGTGCCGGGGGGGACAGGGTGGCTGAGCCCCAGCATTTT,CAWSAGGDRVAEPQHF
TRBJ1-2,TRBV6-5,.,.,TGTGCCAGCAGTTACTCCCCTCTCACCTCAGGGTTTGGCTACACCTTC,CASSYSPLTSGFGYTF
TRBJ2-2,TRBV18,.,TRBD1,TGTGCCAGCAAGATTTCCGGGACAGGCACCGGGGAGCTGTTTTTT,CASKISGTGTGELFF
TRBJ1-6,TRBV5-4,.,.,TGTGCCAGCAGCTTGGGTGGCGGCGCTTCCCTCACCCTCCACTTT,CASSLGGGASLTLHF
TRBJ1-2,TRBV9,.,.,TGTGCCAGCAGCGTAGGCCTAGGAGACCGGGGCTACACCTTC,CASSVGLGDRGYTF
TRBJ1-6,TRBV12-5,.,.,TGTGCTAGTGCCGAACAGAGCTCCTATAATTCACCCCTCCACTTT,CASAEQSSYNSPLHF
TRBJ2-3,TRBV4-1,.,.,TGCGCCAGCAGCCAAGGTGGACAGAGCACAGATACGCAGTATTTT,CASSQGGQSTDTQYF
TRBJ1-3,TRBV9,.,TRBD1,TGTGCCAGCAGCGTGGGACAGGGAAGCACTGGAAACACCATATATTTT,CASSVGQGSTGNTIYF
TRBJ2-3,TRBV5-4,once,TRBD1,TGTGCCAGCAGCTCTTACCCATGGACAGGGAGCACAGATACGCAGTATTTT,CASSSYPWTGSTDTQYF
TRBJ1-3,TRBV19,.,TRBD1,TGTGCCACCATGGACAGGGGACACTCTGGAAACACCATATATTTT,CATMDRGHSGNTIYF
TRBJ1-6,TRBV5-1,once,TRBD1,TGCGCCAGCAGAACGGGACAGGGAAATAATTCACCCCTCCACTTT,CASRTGQGNNSPLHF
TRBJ2-3,TRBV5-1,.,TRBD2,TGCGCCAGCAGCTCGGAGACTAGCTTTCCCGATACGCAGTATTTT,CASSSETSFPDTQYF
TRBJ2-2,TRBV5-1,.,TRBD2,TGCGCCAGCAGCTTGGGTGGACTAGCGGCGAACACCGGGGAGCTGTTTTTT,CASSLGGLAANTGELFF
TRBJ2-2,TRBV18,.,TRBD1,TGTGCCAGCTCACCACGGCCGGGACAGGGGTGGTTGAACACCGGGGAGCTGTTTTTT,CASSPRPGQGWLNTGELFF
TRBJ2-7,TRBV2,.,.,TGTGCCAGCAGTGGGAGCAACTACGAGCAGTACTTC,CASSGSNYEQYF
TRBJ1-3,TRBV7-8,once,.,TGTGCCAGCAGCTGGGACTACTCTGGAAACACCATATATTTT,CASSWDYSGNTIYF
TRBJ1-2,TRBV9,.,TRBD1,TGTGCCAGCAGCGGCAGGGGGACTGGCTACACCTTC,CASSGRGTGYTF
TRBJ1-1,TRBV7-2,.,.,TGTGCCAGCAGGTCCACAGTGAACACTGAAGCTTTCTTT,CASRSTVNTEAFF
TRBJ2-7,TRBV5-1,.,.,TGCGCCAGCAGCTTGGCCTGGGCGAGCTCCTACGAGCAGTACTTC,CASSLAWASSYEQYF
TRBJ2-1,TRBV19,.,TRBD2,TGTGCCAGTAGTATAGACCTAAGACTAGCGGACAATGAGCAGTTCTTC,CASSIDLRLADNEQFF